One sample yielded the 30 T cell receptor beta chains listed below, sequenced in a study of beta chain features in type 1 diabetes. Reverse transcribing all isolated RNA meant expressed TCRB transcripts were sequenced. Sequencing used immunoSEQ multiplex PCR; TCRdb keeps in-frame clones, though not all of them. The table lists over 300,000 clones, 7% to 10% of them singletons, with over 0.95% in the top ten. Their antigens remain unidentified. Study-level results: TCRB CDR3s were moderately but significantly shorter in Type 1 diabetes patients in all four CD4+ subsets.

The sequenced sample consisted of central memory CD4+ T cells from blood. These receptors originate from a man aged 25-45 years with type 1 diabetes.

This sequence joins TRBV5-1 and TRBJ1-5; maybe TRBD1 (5 bases). Germline V gene lookup returns CDR1 SGHRS and CDR2 YFSETQ. V was pared by 0 bases and J by 3 bases, with 10 bases between. The CDR3 totals 15 residues. This chain's CDR3 is CASSLEGSYNQPQHF. Here the CDR3 DNA reads TGCGCCAGCAGCTTGGAGGGGTCTTACAATCAGCCCCAGCATTTT.

A few counts support this clone. The chain employs TRBV7-9 and TRBJ1-2, with 7 bases matching TRBD1. Germline lookup yields CDR1 SEHNR and CDR2 FQNEAQ (reference sequence). V gave up 4 bases and J gave up 6 bases; unmatched junction bases: 5. This CDR3 has 13 amino acids. The CDR3 loop reads CASSSDRVHGYTF. CDR3 bases: TGTGCCAGCAGCTCCGACAGGGTTCATGGCTACACCTTC.

This sequence joins TRBV5-1 and TRBJ2-1; 7 nucleotides line up with TRBD1. The V and J ends lost 1 base and 12 bases, in that order; junction bases with no gene match: 13. This CDR3 is 15 amino acids long. Germline V gene data show CDR1 as SGHRS and CDR2 as YFSETQ. The CDR3 nucleotides read TGCGCCAGCAGCTTGACAGGGGAAAGTTGGGACAGGCAGTTCTTC. Its translation is CASSLTGESWDRQFF.

The sample holds a few counts of this clone. The rearrangement joins TRBV5-1 to TRBJ2-4; no clear D. Trimming shortened V by 0 bases and J by 5 bases, and 12 bases separated the two germline ends. This CDR3 region has 15 residues. Per germline, CDR1 SGHRS and CDR2 YFSETQ. CDR3 nucleotides: TGCGCCAGCAGCTTGGACCTCCTTGAGGAAAACATTCAGTACTTC. This gives the protein CASSLDLLEENIQYF.

This clone was counted only a few times. The genes are TRBV2 and TRBJ1-5; the D gene is possibly TRBD1 (6 bases). V gave up 1 base and J gave up 7 bases, with 8 bases separating them. The CDR3 covers 13 residues. Germline-derived CDR1 and CDR2 are SNHLY and FYNNEI. CDR3 in DNA: TGTGCCAGCAGTGAAGAGGGGGGCCAGCCCCAGCATTTT. Its protein is CASSEEGGQPQHF. Together with reference TRBV2 and TRBJ1-5, the CDR3 gives the full variable domain: EPEVTQTPSHQVTQMGQEVILRCVPISNHLYFYWYRQILGQKVEFLVSFYNNEISEKSEIFDDQFSVERPDGSNFTLKIRSTKLEDSAMYFCASSEEGGQPQHFGDGTRLSIL.

This clone was observed a few times. J is TRBJ2-1 and V is TRBV5-1; D call uncertain. Trimming removed 0 bases from V and 0 bases from J, with 4 bases in between. The CDR3 consists of 14 residues. Germline CDR1 is SGHRS and CDR2 is YFSETQ. CDR3 in amino acids: CASSLEFSYNEQFF. The CDR3 bases are TGCGCCAGCAGCTTGGAGTTCTCCTACAATGAGCAGTTCTTC. The full variable domain, in which reference TRBV5-1 and TRBJ2-1 provide the parts outside the CDR3, is KAGVTQTPRYLIKTRGQQVTLSCSPISGHRSVSWYQQTPGQGLQFLFEYFSETQRNKGNFPGRFSGRQFSNSRSEMNVSTLELGDSALYLCASSLEFSYNEQFFGPGTRLTVL.

The sample holds many counts of this clone. The gene calls are TRBV7-9 and TRBJ1-1, with no clear D. V lost 1 base and J 3 bases, leaving 6 bases between the germline ends. Germline assignment: CDR1 SEHNR and CDR2 FQNEAQ (reference sequence). The CDR3 spans 13 residues. The DNA of the CDR3 is TGTGCCAGCAGCTTAGTGGCCTACACTGAAGCTTTCTTT. Protein: CASSLVAYTEAFF. The full variable domain, in which reference TRBV7-9 and TRBJ1-1 provide the parts outside the CDR3, is DTGVSQNPRHKITKRGQNVTFRCDPISEHNRLYWYRQTLGQGPEFLTYFQNEAQLEKSRLLSDRFSAERPKGSFSTLEIQRTEQGDSAMYLCASSLVAYTEAFFGQGTRLTVV.

The chain recombines TRBV7-2 with TRBJ2-1, with D unresolved. CDR3 length equals 11 residues. Deletions cut 6 bases from V and 12 bases from J, with 12 bases between. Per the germline V gene, CDR1 is SGHTA and CDR2 is FQGNSA. CDR3 region: CASRQLFGQFF. CDR3 nucleotide sequence: TGTGCCAGCAGGCAATTATTTGGGCAGTTCTTC.

The chain is built from TRBV5-6 and TRBJ2-7, with 7 bases lining up with TRBD1. The J segment lost 0 bases and the V segment lost 4 bases, leaving 10 bases of the junction unmatched. In germline, CDR1 is SGHDT, CDR2 YYEEEE. There are 16 residues in the CDR3. Here the CDR3 DNA reads TGTGCCAGCAGCCCGGCCGGGACAGTTAGCTCCTACGAGCAGTACTTC. It codes for CASSPAGTVSSYEQYF. The variable domain in full, with the rest retrieved from reference TRBV5-6 and TRBJ2-7, is DAGVTQSPTHLIKTRGQQVTLRCSPKSGHDTVSWYQQALGQGPQFIFQYYEEEERQRGNFPDRFSGHQFPNYSSELNVNALLLGDSALYLCASSPAGTVSSYEQYFGPGTRLTVT.

This chain connects TRBV7-7 to TRBJ2-5; TRBD1 aligns across 7 bases. Per germline, CDR1 SSHAT and CDR2 FNYEAQ (reference sequence). The V gene end was trimmed by 5 bases and the J gene end by 2 bases; junction bases not matched to a gene: 5. This CDR3 spans 14 amino acids. Here the CDR3 reads CASSPGTVQETQYF. The CDR3 DNA is TGTGCCAGCAGCCCTGGGACAGTACAAGAGACCCAGTACTTC.

This chain links TRBV7-2 with TRBJ1-6; D is uncertain. This CDR3 spans 15 amino acids. The ends were cut back, 1 base at V and 10 bases at J, with 14 bases in the middle. CDR1 and CDR2 from the germline V gene are SGHTA and FQGNSA. Here the CDR3 DNA reads TGTGCCAGCAGCTTAGTTGGTCAGGACGGATCACCCCTCCACTTT. It encodes CASSLVGQDGSPLHF.

There are a few counts of this clone. CDR3 protein: CASSPNRGSYEQYF. The CDR3 DNA is TGTGCCAGCAGCCCCAACAGGGGGTCCTACGAGCAGTACTTC. J is TRBJ2-7 and V is TRBV7-7; TRBD1 matches at 8 bases. Germline CDR1 SSHAT, CDR2 FNYEAQ (reference sequence). Unmatched junction bases numbered 4, after V lost 5 bases and J lost 1 base. The CDR3 consists of 14 residues.

The J gene is TRBJ2-7, the V gene TRBV5-6; TRBD1 or TRBD2 may be the D gene (5 bases each). The CDR3 extends over 13 amino acids. The germline V and J ends were trimmed by 4 bases and 1 base, with 9 bases remaining between them. In germline, CDR1 is SGHDT, CDR2 YYEEEE. As DNA, the CDR3 is TGTGCCAGCAGCCGGGGCAGGTCCTACGAGCAGTACTTC. It specifies CASSRGRSYEQYF.

The table lists this clone with a few counts. The rearrangement uses TRBV28 and TRBJ1-5; no clear D. Germline V CDR1 and CDR2: MDHEN, SYDVKM. Trimming took 6 bases from V and 9 from J, leaving 12 bases between them. The length of the CDR3 is 12 residues. CDR3 sequence: CASRSTSRPQHF. The CDR3 nucleotides read TGTGCCAGCAGGTCAACGTCGAGGCCCCAGCATTTT.

The chain recombines TRBV30 with TRBJ1-2, with D perhaps matching TRBD1 (6 bases). The CDR3 length is 14 residues. V gave up 0 bases and J gave up 5 bases, with 13 bases separating them. Germline values: CDR1 GTSNPN, CDR2 SVGIG (reference sequence). CDR3 nucleotides: TGTGCCTGGAGTGTACAGGGCCCGCTTTATGGCTACACCTTC. The encoded protein is CAWSVQGPLYGYTF.

This clone was observed at least ten times. The genes are TRBV15 and TRBJ1-5; D is uncertain. Trimming took off 1 base at V and 11 bases at J, with 9 bases between the two ends. The CDR3 is made up of 12 amino acids. From germline, CDR1 is LNHNV and CDR2 YYDKDF (reference sequence). DNA for the CDR3: TGTGCCACCAGCAGAGCAGGTGGTTCCCAGCATTTT. It translates to CATSRAGGSQHF.

The V call is TRBV7-2, the J call TRBJ1-1; D ambiguous. CDR1 is SGHTA and CDR2 is FQGNSA in the germline V gene. The CDR3 loop spans 12 amino acids. The V end was cut by 6 bases, the J end by 10 bases, with 15 bases between. CDR3 region: CASSEEGFRAFF. In nucleotides, the CDR3 is TGTGCCAGCAGTGAGGAGGGCTTTAGAGCTTTCTTT.

This clone turned up a few times. The chain links TRBV5-1 to TRBJ1-4, with 8 bases aligning to TRBD1. This CDR3 is 16 amino acids long. Germline V CDR1 and CDR2: SGHRS, YFSETQ. J gave up 7 bases and V 5 bases, and 13 bases lay outside the gene matches. CDR3 sequence: CASSAGGLVSGEKLFF. The CDR3 DNA follows: TGCGCCAGCAGTGCAGGGGGCCTCGTTAGTGGTGAAAAACTGTTTTTT.

V and J are TRBV7-2 and TRBJ1-2, with D maybe TRBD1 (5 bases). V lost 4 bases and J 4 bases, leaving 10 bases between the germline ends. The CDR3 loop spans 13 amino acids. Germline V lookup: CDR1 SGHTA, CDR2 FQGNSA. CDR3 amino acids: CASSSLGGYGYTF. CDR3 nucleotides: TGTGCCAGCAGCTCCCTTGGGGGCTATGGCTACACCTTC. Filled out from reference TRBV7-2 and TRBJ1-2, the complete variable domain reads GAGVSQSPSNKVTEKGKDVELRCDPISGHTALYWYRQSLGQGLEFLIYFQGNSAPDKSGLPSDRFSAERTGGSVSTLTIQRTQQEDSAVYLCASSSLGGYGYTFGSGTRLTVV.

This clone came up a few times. Different DNA sequences within this sample yield the same CDR3. The chain links TRBV2 to TRBJ2-5; D gene uncertain. The CDR3 is 11 amino acids. Germline V gene sequence: CDR1 SNHLY, CDR2 FYNNEI. V was shortened by 1 base and J by 3 bases, with 0 bases between the two germline ends. The CDR3 DNA is TGTGCCAGCAGTGAAGAAGAGACCCAGTACTTC. Translation gives CASSEEETQYF.

This clone was observed at least ten times. V gene TRBV5-1 combines with J gene TRBJ2-7; TRBD1 matches 7 bases. Looked up from germline, CDR1 is SGHRS and CDR2 is YFSETQ. V lost 0 bases, J lost 6 bases, and 3 bases stayed unmatched. The CDR3 extends over 13 amino acids. The CDR3 region is CASSLVPGGEQYF. Written as DNA, the CDR3 is TGCGCCAGCAGCTTGGTCCCAGGGGGCGAGCAGTACTTC.

The rearrangement uses TRBV5-1 and TRBJ2-5; D perhaps matches TRBD2 (6 bases). V was cut by 4 bases and J by 3 bases, with 10 bases left in between. Germline V lookup: CDR1 SGHRS, CDR2 YFSETQ. The CDR3 contains 13 residues. CDR3 sequence (DNA): TGCGCCAGCAGCAAGGGACTGAAAGAGACCCAGTACTTC. Translation gives CASSKGLKETQYF. Complete variable domain (other parts from reference TRBV5-1 and TRBJ2-5): KAGVTQTPRYLIKTRGQQVTLSCSPISGHRSVSWYQQTPGQGLQFLFEYFSETQRNKGNFPGRFSGRQFSNSRSEMNVSTLELGDSALYLCASSKGLKETQYFGPGTRLLVL.

The CDR3 is CASGNKAGDPSTDTQYF. CDR3 nucleotides: TGTGCCAGCGGCAACAAGGCAGGGGATCCTAGCACAGATACGCAGTATTTT. This chain links TRBV7-2 with TRBJ2-3, with D perhaps matching TRBD1 (6 bases). Trimming left V 8 bases short and J 0 bases short, with 21 bases between. The CDR3 is made up of 17 amino acids. The germline CDR1 and CDR2 sequences are SGHTA and FQGNSA.

The chain employs TRBV7-6 and TRBJ2-3, with D possibly matching TRBD2 (6 bases). Trimming removed 5 bases at V and 2 bases at J, with 17 bases between. Germline V gene lookup returns CDR1 SGHVS and CDR2 FNYEAQ. This CDR3 has 16 amino acids. The CDR3 DNA reads TGTGCCAGCAGCACGGGAGTGCTGGCCTACACAGATACGCAGTATTTT. This codes for CASSTGVLAYTDTQYF.

This clone was picked up a small number of times. The DNA for the CDR3 is TGTGCCAGCAGCACCTCAGGGACAGGGGGCGAGACCCAGTACTTC. Protein sequence: CASSTSGTGGETQYF. The chain combines TRBV7-2 with TRBJ2-5, with 12 bases identical to TRBD1. The V and J ends lost 5 bases and 5 bases, in that order; junction bases with no gene match: 6. The germline gives CDR1 SGHTA, CDR2 FQGNSA. CDR3 size: 15 residues.

This chain joins TRBV5-1 and TRBJ2-6; 12 bases match TRBD1. In germline, CDR1 is SGHRS, CDR2 YFSETQ. With 4 bases clipped from V and 0 bases from J, the junction kept 5 bases outside the gene matches. This CDR3 has 18 amino acids. The CDR3 is CASSQGTGGSSGANVLTF. The CDR3 DNA reads TGCGCCAGCAGCCAAGGGACAGGGGGCTCCTCTGGGGCCAACGTCCTGACTTTC. Variable domain in full (rest from reference TRBV5-1 and TRBJ2-6): KAGVTQTPRYLIKTRGQQVTLSCSPISGHRSVSWYQQTPGQGLQFLFEYFSETQRNKGNFPGRFSGRQFSNSRSEMNVSTLELGDSALYLCASSQGTGGSSGANVLTFGAGSRLTVL.

This clone was recorded a few times. V is TRBV10-3 and J is TRBJ1-1; D is undetermined. Trimming removed 5 bases from V and 4 bases from J, with 8 bases in between. The germline V gene has CDR1 ENHRY and CDR2 SYGVKD. The CDR3 extends over 12 amino acids. The CDR3, as DNA: TGTGCCATCAGTTCGTCGGGCACTGAAGCTTTCTTT. It specifies CAISSSGTEAFF.

The J gene is TRBJ1-1, the V gene TRBV7-2; maybe TRBD1 (6 bases). CDR3 length: 14 amino acids. Germline CDR1 is SGHTA and CDR2 is FQGNSA. V lost 5 bases and J lost 4, with 14 bases in between. CDR3 DNA sequence: TGTGCCAGCAGCCTGAAGACAGGCGGCACTGAAGCTTTCTTT. Translated, it gives CASSLKTGGTEAFF.

This clone was counted only a few times. The V and J genes are TRBV6-1 and TRBJ1-3; D is unresolved. Germline lookup yields CDR1 MNHNS and CDR2 SASEGT. The CDR3 sequence is 15 residues long. Trimming took off 5 bases at V and 4 bases at J, with 15 bases between the two ends. DNA of the CDR3: TGTGCCAGCAGTCCTCGGACCCCAACGGGAAACACCATATATTTT. It specifies CASSPRTPTGNTIYF.

As concerns this clone: One end of the junction is discordant with germline, which a read error may explain. The chain couples TRBV2 to TRBJ2-3; the match to TRBD2 covers 15 bases. CDR1 and CDR2 (germline): SNHLY, FYNNEI. The CDR3 covers 13 residues. This CDR3 is CASRAGLAGGTDF. DNA of the CDR3: TGTGCCAGCAGAGCGGGACTAGCGGGGGGTACAGATTTT.